One T cell receptor (beta chain) is described in this entry. There are 15 residues in the CDR3. Germline V gene data show CDR1 as SGHTA and CDR2 as FQGNSA. The junction had 5 bases not matched to a gene; V was cut back by 2 bases and J by 4 bases. The data originate from a study of T cell changes during pregnancy in multiple sclerosis. Repertoires were generated with immunoSEQ multiplex PCR, while TCRdb's copy carries only in-frame clones and drops some. The profile shows 35,000 to 40,000 clones, approximately 90% of them singletons. This sequence joins TRBV7-2 and TRBJ1-1, with 9 bases that match TRBD1. The receptor was isolated from a female donor with multiple sclerosis, enrolled in a pregnancy study. This specimen was CD8+ T cells from peripheral blood mononuclear cells, taken in the third trimester of pregnancy. As DNA, the CDR3 is TGTGCCAGCAGCTTATCTCAGACAGGGGGCACTGAAGCTTTCTTT. It encodes CASSLSQTGGTEAFF. Filled out from reference TRBV7-2 and TRBJ1-1, the complete variable domain reads GAGVSQSPSNKVTEKGKDVELRCDPISGHTALYWYRQSLGQGLEFLIYFQGNSAPDKSGLPSDRFSAERTGGSVSTLTIQRTQQEDSAVYLCASSLSQTGGTEAFFGQGTRLTVV.